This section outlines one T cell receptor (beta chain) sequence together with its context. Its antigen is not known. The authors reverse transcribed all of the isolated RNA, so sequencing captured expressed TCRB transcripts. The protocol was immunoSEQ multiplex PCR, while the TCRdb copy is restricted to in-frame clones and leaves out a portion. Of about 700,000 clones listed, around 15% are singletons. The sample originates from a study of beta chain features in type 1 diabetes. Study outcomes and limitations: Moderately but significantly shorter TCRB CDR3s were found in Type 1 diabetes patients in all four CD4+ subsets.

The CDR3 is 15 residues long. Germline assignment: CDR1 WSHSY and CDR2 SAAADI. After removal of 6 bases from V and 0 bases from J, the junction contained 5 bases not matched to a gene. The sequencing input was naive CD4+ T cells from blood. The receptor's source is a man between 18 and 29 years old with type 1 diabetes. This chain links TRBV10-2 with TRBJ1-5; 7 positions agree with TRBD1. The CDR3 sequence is CASRGTDDSNQPQHF. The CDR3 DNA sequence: TGCGCCAGCAGGGGGACAGATGATAGCAATCAGCCCCAGCATTTT.